This TCR beta chain was sequenced for a study of cytomegalovirus exposure and HLA in healthy donors. Study-level background: Previous work identified 100 million or so unique TCR beta sequences from 150 million to 200 million T cells. Study-wide findings and caveats: Relative to equally common others, HLA-associated TCR beta chains showed greater clonal expansion in a later analysis.

This CDR3 region has 13 residues. Germline values: CDR1 MNHNS, CDR2 SASEGT. The donors gave bone marrow, and they were healthy. 60 Vbeta and 13 Jbeta primers were used in PCR. The method was immunoSEQ multiplex PCR; TCRdb's version includes in-frame clones alone and lacks a portion of them. The sample carries roughly 110,000 clones, over 60% recorded once. With regard to this clone: What it recognizes is unknown.

The specimen sequenced was PBMCs. The chain uses TRBV6-1 and TRBJ2-5, with D hard to call. The last part of the DNA fits TRBJ2-7 better; the J call may be wrong. This clonotype was sampled from a man aged 25-40 years in good health and CMV-seropositive. The CDR3 DNA reads TGTGCCAGCAGTGAACACCTCCCCTACGAGCAGTACTTC. Translating it yields CASSEHLPYEQYF.